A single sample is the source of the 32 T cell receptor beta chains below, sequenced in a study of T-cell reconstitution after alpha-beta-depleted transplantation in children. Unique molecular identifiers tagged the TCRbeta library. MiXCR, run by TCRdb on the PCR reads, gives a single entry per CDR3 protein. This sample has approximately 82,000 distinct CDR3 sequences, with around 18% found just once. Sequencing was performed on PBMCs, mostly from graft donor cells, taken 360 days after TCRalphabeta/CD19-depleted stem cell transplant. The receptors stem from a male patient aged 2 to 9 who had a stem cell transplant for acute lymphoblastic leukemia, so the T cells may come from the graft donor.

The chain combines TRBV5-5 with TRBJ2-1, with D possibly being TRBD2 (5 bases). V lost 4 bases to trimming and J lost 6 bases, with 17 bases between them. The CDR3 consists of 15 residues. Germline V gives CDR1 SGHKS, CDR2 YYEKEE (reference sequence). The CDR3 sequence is CASSLMGSPSNEQFF. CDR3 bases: TGTGCCAGCAGCCTAATGGGGAGCCCATCCAATGAGCAGTTCTTC. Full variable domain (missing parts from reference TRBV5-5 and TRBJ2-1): DAGVTQSPTHLIKTRGQQVTLRCSPISGHKSVSWYQQVLGQGPQFIFQYYEKEERGRGNFPDRFSARQFPNYSSELNVNALLLGDSALYLCASSLMGSPSNEQFFGPGTRLTVL.

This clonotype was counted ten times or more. The CDR3 sequence: CASSRTGTAYGYTF. The CDR3 nucleotides read TGTGCCAGCAGTCGGACAGGGACGGCCTATGGCTACACCTTC. The chain carries TRBV12-3 or TRBV12-4 and TRBJ1-2; 8 nucleotides agree with TRBD1. The CDR3 is 14 amino acids. Losses at the gene ends were 5 bases for V and 4 bases for J; bases not matched to a gene: 6.

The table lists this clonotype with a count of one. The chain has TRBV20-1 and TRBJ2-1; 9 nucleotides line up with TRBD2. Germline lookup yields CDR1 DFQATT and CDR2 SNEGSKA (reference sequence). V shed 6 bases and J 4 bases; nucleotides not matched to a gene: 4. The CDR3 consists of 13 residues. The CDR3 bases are TGCAGTGCCCCGACTAGCGGTTACAATGAGCAGTTCTTC. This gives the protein CSAPTSGYNEQFF.

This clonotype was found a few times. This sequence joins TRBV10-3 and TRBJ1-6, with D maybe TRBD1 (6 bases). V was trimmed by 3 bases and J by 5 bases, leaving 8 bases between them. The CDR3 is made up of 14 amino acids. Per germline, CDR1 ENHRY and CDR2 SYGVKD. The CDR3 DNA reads TGTGCCATCAGTGAACGGACAGATAATTCACCCCTCCACTTT. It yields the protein CAISERTDNSPLHF.

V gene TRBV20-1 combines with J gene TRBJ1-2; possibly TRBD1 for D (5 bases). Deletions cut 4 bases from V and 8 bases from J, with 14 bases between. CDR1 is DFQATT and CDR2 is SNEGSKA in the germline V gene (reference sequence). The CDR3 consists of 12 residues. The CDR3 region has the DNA TGCAGTGCTAAATACATCCCAGGGGGCTACACCTTC. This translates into CSAKYIPGGYTF.

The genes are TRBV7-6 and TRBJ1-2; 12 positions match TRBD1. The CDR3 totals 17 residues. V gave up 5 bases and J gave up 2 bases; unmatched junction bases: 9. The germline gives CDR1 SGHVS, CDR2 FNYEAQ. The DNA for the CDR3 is TGTGCCAGCAGCCCCGGGACAGGGGGCAGGCGGAACTATGGCTACACCTTC. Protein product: CASSPGTGGRRNYGYTF.

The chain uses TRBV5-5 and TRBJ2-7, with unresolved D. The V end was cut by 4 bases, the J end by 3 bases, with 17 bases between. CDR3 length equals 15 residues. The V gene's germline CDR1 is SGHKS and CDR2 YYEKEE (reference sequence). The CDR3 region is CASSEDSLLLYEQYF. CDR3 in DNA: TGTGCCAGCAGCGAAGACTCCCTCCTTCTCTACGAGCAGTACTTC. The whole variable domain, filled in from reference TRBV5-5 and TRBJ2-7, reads DAGVTQSPTHLIKTRGQQVTLRCSPISGHKSVSWYQQVLGQGPQFIFQYYEKEERGRGNFPDRFSARQFPNYSSELNVNALLLGDSALYLCASSEDSLLLYEQYFGPGTRLTVT.

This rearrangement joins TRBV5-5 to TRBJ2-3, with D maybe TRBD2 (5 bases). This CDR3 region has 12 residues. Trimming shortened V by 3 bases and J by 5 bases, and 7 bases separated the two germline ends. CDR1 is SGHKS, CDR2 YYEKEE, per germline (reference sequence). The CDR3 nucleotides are TGTGCCAGCAGCTGGAGGATAGATACGCAGTATTTT. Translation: CASSWRIDTQYF.

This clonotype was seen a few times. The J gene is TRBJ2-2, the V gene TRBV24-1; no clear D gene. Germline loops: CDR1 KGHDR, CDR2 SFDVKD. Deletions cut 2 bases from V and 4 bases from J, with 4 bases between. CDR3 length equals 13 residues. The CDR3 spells CATSDWFTGELFF. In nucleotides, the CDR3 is TGTGCCACCAGTGATTGGTTCACCGGGGAGCTGTTTTTT.

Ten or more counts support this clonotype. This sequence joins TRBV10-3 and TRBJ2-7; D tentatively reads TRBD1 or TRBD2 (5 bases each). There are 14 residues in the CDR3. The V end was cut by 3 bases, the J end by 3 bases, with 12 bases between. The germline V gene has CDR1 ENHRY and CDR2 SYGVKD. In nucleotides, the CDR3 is TGTGCCATCAGTGAATGGGGGAGTAGCTACGAGCAGTACTTC. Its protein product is CAISEWGSSYEQYF.

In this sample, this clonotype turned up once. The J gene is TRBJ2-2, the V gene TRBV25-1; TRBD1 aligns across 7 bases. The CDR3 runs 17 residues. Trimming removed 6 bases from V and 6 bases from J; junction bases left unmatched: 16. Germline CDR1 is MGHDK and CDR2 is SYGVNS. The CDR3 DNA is TGTGCCAGCAGATACTCCCTTGGAGAGGGGGCCCCCGGGGAGCTGTTTTTT. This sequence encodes CASRYSLGEGAPGELFF.

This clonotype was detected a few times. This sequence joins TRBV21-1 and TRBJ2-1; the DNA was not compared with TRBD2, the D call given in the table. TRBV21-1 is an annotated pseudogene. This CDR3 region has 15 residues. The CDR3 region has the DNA TGTGCCAGCACCTTGGGAGTCCTCTGTACGAATGAGCAGTTCTTC. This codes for CASTLGVLCTNEQFF.

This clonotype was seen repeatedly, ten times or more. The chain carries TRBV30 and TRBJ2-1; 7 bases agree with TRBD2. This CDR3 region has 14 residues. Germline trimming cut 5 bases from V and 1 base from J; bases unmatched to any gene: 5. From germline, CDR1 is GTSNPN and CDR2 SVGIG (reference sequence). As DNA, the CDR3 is TGTGCCTGGGCGGGGGAGGGGTCCTACAATGAGCAGTTCTTC. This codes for CAWAGEGSYNEQFF.

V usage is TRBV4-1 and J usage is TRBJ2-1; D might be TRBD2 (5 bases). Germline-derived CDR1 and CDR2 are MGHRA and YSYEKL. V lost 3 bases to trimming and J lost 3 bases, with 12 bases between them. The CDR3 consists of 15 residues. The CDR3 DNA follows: TGCGCCAGCAGCCAGGGTGTTACTAGCTACAATGAGCAGTTCTTC. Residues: CASSQGVTSYNEQFF.

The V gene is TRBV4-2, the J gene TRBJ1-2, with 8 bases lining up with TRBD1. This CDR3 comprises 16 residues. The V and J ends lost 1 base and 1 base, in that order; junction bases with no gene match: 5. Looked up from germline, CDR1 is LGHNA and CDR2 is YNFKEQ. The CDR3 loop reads CASSQGAGQVNYGYTF. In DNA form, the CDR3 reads TGTGCCAGCAGCCAAGGGGCGGGACAGGTTAACTATGGCTACACCTTC.

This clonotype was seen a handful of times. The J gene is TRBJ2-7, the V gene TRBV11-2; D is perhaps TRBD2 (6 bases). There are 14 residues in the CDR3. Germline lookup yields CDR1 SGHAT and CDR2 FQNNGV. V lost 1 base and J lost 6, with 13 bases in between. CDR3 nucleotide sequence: TGTGCCAGCAGCTTAGTTTCGGGAGAGGTCGAGCAGTACTTC. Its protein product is CASSLVSGEVEQYF.

The CDR3: CASSMGGRAYNEQFF. The CDR3 coding sequence is TGTGCCAGTAGTATGGGGGGGAGGGCCTACAATGAGCAGTTCTTC. J is TRBJ2-1 and V is TRBV19; 7 bases match TRBD2. The V segment lost 3 bases and the J segment 2 bases; nucleotides outside the gene matches: 4. CDR3 length equals 15 residues. Per the germline V gene, CDR1 is LNHDA and CDR2 is SQIVND (reference sequence).

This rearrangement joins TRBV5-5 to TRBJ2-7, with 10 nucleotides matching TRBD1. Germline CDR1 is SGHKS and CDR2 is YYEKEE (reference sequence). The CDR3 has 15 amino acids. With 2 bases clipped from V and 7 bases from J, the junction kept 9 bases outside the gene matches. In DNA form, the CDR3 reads TGTGCCAGCAGCTTATTCCCGGGACAGGGGAAAGAGCAGTACTTC. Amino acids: CASSLFPGQGKEQYF.

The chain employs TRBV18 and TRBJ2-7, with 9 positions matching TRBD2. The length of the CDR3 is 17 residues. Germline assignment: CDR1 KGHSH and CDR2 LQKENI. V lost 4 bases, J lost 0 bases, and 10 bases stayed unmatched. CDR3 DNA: TGTGCCAGCTCACTAGGTAGCGGGAGCGGCGGCTCCTACGAGCAGTACTTC. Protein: CASSLGSGSGGSYEQYF.

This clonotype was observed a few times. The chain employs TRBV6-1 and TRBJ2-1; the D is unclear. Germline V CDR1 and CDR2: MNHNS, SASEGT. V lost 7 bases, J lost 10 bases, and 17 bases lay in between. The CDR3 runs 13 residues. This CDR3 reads CASTLSPRGEQFF. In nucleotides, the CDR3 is TGTGCCAGCACCTTATCCCCCCGCGGCGAGCAGTTCTTC.

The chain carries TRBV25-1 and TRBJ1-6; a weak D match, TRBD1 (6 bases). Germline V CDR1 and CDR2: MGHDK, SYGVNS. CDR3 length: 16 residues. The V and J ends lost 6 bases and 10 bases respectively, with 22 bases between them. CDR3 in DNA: TGTGCCAGCAGCGGACAGAGGTCCCGGATGGTATCACCCCTCCACTTT. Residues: CASSGQRSRMVSPLHF.

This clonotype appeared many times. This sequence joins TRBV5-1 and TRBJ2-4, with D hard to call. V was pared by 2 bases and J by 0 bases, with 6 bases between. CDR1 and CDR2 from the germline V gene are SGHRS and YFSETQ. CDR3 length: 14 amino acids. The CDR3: CASSFWGAKNIQYF. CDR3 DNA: TGCGCCAGCAGCTTCTGGGGAGCCAAAAACATTCAGTACTTC.

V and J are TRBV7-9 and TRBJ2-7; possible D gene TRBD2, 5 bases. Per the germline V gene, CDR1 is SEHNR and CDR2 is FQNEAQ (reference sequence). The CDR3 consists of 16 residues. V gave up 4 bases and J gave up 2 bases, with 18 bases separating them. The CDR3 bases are TGTGCCAGCAGCTCTGGACTGTCAGCCCCGGCCTACGAGCAGTACTTC. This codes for CASSSGLSAPAYEQYF.

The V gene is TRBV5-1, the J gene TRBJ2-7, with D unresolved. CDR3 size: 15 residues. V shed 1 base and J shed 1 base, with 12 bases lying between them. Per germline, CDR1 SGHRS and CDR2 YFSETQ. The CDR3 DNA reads TGCGCCAGCAGCTTGAGGGCAGAACTATCCTACGAGCAGTACTTC. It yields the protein CASSLRAELSYEQYF.

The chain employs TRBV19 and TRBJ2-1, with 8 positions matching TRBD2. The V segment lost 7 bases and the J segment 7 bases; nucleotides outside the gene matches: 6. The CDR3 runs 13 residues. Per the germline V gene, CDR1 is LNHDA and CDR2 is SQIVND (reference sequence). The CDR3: CASTAGTRNEQFF. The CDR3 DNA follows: TGTGCCAGTACCGCCGGGACTAGAAATGAGCAGTTCTTC.

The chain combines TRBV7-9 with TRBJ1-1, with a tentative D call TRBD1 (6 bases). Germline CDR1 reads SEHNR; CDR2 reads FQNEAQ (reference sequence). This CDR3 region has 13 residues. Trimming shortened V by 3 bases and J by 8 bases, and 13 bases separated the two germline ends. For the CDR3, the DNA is TGTGCCAGCAGCTTGGGACAACGGACGGAAGCTTTCTTT. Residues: CASSLGQRTEAFF.

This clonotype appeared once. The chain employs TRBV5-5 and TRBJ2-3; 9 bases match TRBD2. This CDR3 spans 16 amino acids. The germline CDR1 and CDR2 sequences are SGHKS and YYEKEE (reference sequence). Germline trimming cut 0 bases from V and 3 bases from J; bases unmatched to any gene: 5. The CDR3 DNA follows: TGTGCCAGCAGCTTGGAAGCTAGCGGGATTACAGATACGCAGTATTTT. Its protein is CASSLEASGITDTQYF.

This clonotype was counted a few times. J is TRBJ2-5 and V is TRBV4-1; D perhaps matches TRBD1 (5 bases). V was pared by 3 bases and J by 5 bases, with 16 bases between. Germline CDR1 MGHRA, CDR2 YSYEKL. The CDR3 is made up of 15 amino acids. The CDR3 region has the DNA TGCGCCAGCAGCCATTTCGCACAGGCGAGCGAGACCCAGTACTTC. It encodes CASSHFAQASETQYF.

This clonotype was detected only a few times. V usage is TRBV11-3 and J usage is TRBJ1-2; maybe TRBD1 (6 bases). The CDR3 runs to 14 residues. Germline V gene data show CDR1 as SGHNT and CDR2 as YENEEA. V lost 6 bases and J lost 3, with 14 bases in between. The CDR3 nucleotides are TGTGCCAGCAGTCAAGCGGGGGCCTACTATGGCTACACCTTC. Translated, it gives CASSQAGAYYGYTF.

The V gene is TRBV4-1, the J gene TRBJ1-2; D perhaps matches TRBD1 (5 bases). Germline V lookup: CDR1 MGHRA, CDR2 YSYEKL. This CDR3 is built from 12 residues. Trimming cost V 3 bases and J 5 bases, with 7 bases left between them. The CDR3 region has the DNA TGCGCCAGCAGCCATCACAGGTATGGCTACACCTTC. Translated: CASSHHRYGYTF.

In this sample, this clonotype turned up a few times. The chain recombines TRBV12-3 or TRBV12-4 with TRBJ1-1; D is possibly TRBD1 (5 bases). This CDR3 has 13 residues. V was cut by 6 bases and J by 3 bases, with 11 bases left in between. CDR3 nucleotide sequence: TGTGCCAGCAGACGGGACGGGTACACTGAAGCTTTCTTT. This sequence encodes CASRRDGYTEAFF.

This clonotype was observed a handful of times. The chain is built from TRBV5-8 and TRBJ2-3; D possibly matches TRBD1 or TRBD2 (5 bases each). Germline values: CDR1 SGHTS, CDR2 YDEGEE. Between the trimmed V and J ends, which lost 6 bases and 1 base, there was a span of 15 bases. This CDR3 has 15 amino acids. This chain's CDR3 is CASTITGTGTDTQYF. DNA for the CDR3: TGTGCCAGCACCATTACGGGGACCGGCACAGATACGCAGTATTTT.